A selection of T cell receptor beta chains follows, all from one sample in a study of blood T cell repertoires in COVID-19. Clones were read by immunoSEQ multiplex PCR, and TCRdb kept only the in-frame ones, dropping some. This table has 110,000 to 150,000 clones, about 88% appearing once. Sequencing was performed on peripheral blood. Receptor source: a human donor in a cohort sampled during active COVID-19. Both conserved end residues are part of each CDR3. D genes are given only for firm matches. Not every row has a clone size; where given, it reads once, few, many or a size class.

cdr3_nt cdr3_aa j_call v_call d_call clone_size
TGCGCCAGCAGCTTCCAGGGACTAGCGGGGGGTCCTAGCACAGATACGCAGTATTTT CASSFQGLAGGPSTDTQYF TRBJ2-3 TRBV5-1 TRBD2 .
TGTGCCAGCAGCGCAGGGGGGTCCAAAAACATTCAGTACTTC CASSAGGSKNIQYF TRBJ2-4 TRBV5-4 . few
TGTGCCAGCAGTGAGTGGGCGGGGATCGGCTACACCTTC CASSEWAGIGYTF TRBJ1-2 TRBV2 . .
TGTGCCATTTCACGAAGGGGGAGAGCGACCTACGAGCAGTACTTC CAISRRGRATYEQYF TRBJ2-7 TRBV6-5 . .
TGTGCCAGTAGTATACAGGACAGCCAAGAGACCCAGTACTTC CASSIQDSQETQYF TRBJ2-5 TRBV19 . .
TGTGCCAGCAGCCCAAGCGGGGCGGCAGCAGATACGCAGTATTTT CASSPSGAAADTQYF TRBJ2-3 TRBV7-2 TRBD2 .
TGTGCCAGCAGTGAAGTCCAGGGGGCCTATGGCTACACCTTC CASSEVQGAYGYTF TRBJ1-2 TRBV2 TRBD1 .
TGTGCCAGCAGCTTGCACGGGGGGGCTTCCAATGAGCAGTTCTTC CASSLHGGASNEQFF TRBJ2-1 TRBV5-4 TRBD2 .
TGTGCCAGCAGTCCGACAGGGTCACCGAATATGAACACTGAAGCTTTCTTT CASSPTGSPNMNTEAFF TRBJ1-1 TRBV28 TRBD1 .
TGCAGCGTTGAATGGGACAGGGATGGAGGCTACACCTTC CSVEWDRDGGYTF TRBJ1-2 TRBV29-1 TRBD1 .
TGCAGCGTTGAAGATTGGGAAGCGGGGGGTCTCGGGGAGCTGTTTTTT CSVEDWEAGGLGELFF TRBJ2-2 TRBV29-1 TRBD2 .
TGTGCCAGCAGTTCCGGACAGGGACGCAATCAGCCCCAGCATTTT CASSSGQGRNQPQHF TRBJ1-5 TRBV2 TRBD1 .
TGTGCCAGCAGCCGGTGGGACAGGGGTGATGAAAAACTGTTTTTT CASSRWDRGDEKLFF TRBJ1-4 TRBV14 TRBD1 many
TGTGCCAGCAGCTTCGACAGGGGAGGATCGGAGACCCAGTACTTC CASSFDRGGSETQYF TRBJ2-5 TRBV7-2 TRBD1 .
TGTGCCAGCAGCTGGGGGGGGCCCACAGATACGCAGTATTTT CASSWGGPTDTQYF TRBJ2-3 TRBV5-4 . .
TGTGCCAGCAGTCCCAGAAGCGGGAGGGATTACGAGCAGTACTTC CASSPRSGRDYEQYF TRBJ2-7 TRBV27 TRBD2 .
TGCGCCAGCAGCTCCTTACTAGCGGGATTCAATGAGCAGTTCTTC CASSSLLAGFNEQFF TRBJ2-1 TRBV10-1 TRBD2 .
TGTGCCAGCAGTGAAGCGCTTCATCGGGCAGGGAACGATGAGCAGTTCTTC CASSEALHRAGNDEQFF TRBJ2-1 TRBV6-1 . once
TGTGCCAGCAGCCCCCGGACAGGGCAGGCCTATGGCTACACCTTC CASSPRTGQAYGYTF TRBJ1-2 TRBV3-1/TRBV3-2 TRBD1 .
TGTGCCAGCAGTCCGGGACAGAACTATGGCTACACCTTC CASSPGQNYGYTF TRBJ1-2 TRBV12-3/TRBV12-4 TRBD1 .
TGTGCCAGCACCAGCCCCGGACAGAGCTCCTATAATTCACCCCTCCACTTT CASTSPGQSSYNSPLHF TRBJ1-6 TRBV6-4 . once